This T cell receptor beta chain was sequenced for a study of blood T cell repertoires in COVID-19. Overall study context: Sites across the United States, Italy and Spain contributed samples from acute and convalescent COVID-19. From T cells, B-cell-depleted T cells, or PBMCs came the material, which was cDNA or gDNA.

Sequencing was performed with immunoSEQ multiplex PCR; in TCRdb, only in-frame clones are kept and a portion is missing. The table includes about 280,000 clones, 89% detected once. V was clipped by 6 bases and J by 4 bases, with 21 bases between them. The CDR3 length is 17 residues. Germline CDR1 MNHEY, CDR2 SMNVEV (reference sequence). The study drew participants aged roughly 18 to 95 years from fewer than 30 US areas. Clinical histories supplied by participants themselves formed the basis of cohort assignment. The specimen sequenced was PBMCs or T cells enriched from blood (not recorded which). V usage is TRBV27 and J usage is TRBJ1-4; no definite D call. The sequence derives from an older woman who had recovered from COVID-19. This CDR3 is CASSIRPGWANNEKLFF. CDR3 in DNA: TGTGCCAGCAGCATACGACCTGGTTGGGCGAATAATGAAAAACTGTTTTTT.